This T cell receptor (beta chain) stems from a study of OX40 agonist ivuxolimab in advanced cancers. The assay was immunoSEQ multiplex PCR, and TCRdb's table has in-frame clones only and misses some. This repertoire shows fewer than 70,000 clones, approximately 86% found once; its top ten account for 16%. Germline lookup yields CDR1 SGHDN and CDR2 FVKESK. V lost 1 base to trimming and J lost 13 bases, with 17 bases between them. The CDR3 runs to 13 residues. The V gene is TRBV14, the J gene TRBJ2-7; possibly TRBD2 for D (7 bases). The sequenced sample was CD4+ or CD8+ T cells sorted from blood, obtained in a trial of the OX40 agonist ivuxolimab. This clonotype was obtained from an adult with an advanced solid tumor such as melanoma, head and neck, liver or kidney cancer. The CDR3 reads CASSQGLGGGPYF. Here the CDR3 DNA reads TGTGCCAGCAGCCAAGGACTTGGGGGGGGGCCTTACTTC.